This paragraph reports one T cell receptor (beta chain). The sample comes from a study of blood T cell repertoires in COVID-19. At the level of the study: Sites across the United States, Italy and Spain contributed samples from acute and convalescent COVID-19. From T cells, B-cell-depleted T cells, or PBMCs came the material, which was cDNA or gDNA.

In the original processing: How many nucleated cells were present was estimated from reference gene primer amplification. Using immunoSEQ multiplex PCR, the repertoire was profiled, and TCRdb retains in-frame clones only, with some absent. The D gene and trimming were derived from the DNA, and the V and J assignments and clone size from that table. The data hold some 150,000 clones, with roughly 90% observed a single time. V trimming: 3 bases; J trimming: 1 base; junction bases outside the gene matches: 9. CDR1 is LGHNA and CDR2 is YNFKEQ in the germline V gene. The CDR3 spans 18 residues. The rearrangement links TRBV4-2 to TRBJ2-5, with TRBD2 matching 12 bases. This sequence originates from a woman between 55 and 75 years old who had recovered from COVID-19. The sequencing input was peripheral blood. CDR3 protein: CASSHLAGGLPGQETQYF. The CDR3 DNA is TGTGCCAGCAGCCACCTAGCGGGGGGGCTCCCCGGCCAAGAGACCCAGTACTTC.